A selection of T cell receptor beta chains follows, all from one sample in a study of Ad26.COV2.S vaccination and SARS-CoV-2 variants. TCRdb's table, derived via immunoSEQ multiplex PCR, lists solely in-frame clones and lacks some. The sample holds 240,000 or so clones, approximately 88% seen once. The sample in question was peripheral blood, obtained in a trial of Ad26.COV2.S vaccine versus placebo. Receptor source: a person between 18 and 59 years old who received the Ad26.COV2.S COVID-19 vaccine or a placebo. The CDR3 runs from the conserved cysteine through the conserved F or W. The D gene is left open where the match is weak. For some rows the clone size is stated as once, few or many, or as a class when expanded; others skip it.

size	J	V	D	CDR3	DNA
-	TRBJ2-4	TRBV4-1	-	CASSSENRPLGF	TGCGCCAGCAGCTCCGAAAACCGCCCTTTGGGCTTC
-	TRBJ2-7	TRBV15	TRBD1	CATRDRGTVGYEQYF	TGTGCCACCAGGGACAGGGGGACAGTCGGCTACGAGCAGTACTTC
-	TRBJ2-5	TRBV5-4	-	CASSLAPPETQYF	TGTGCCAGCAGCTTGGCCCCTCCAGAGACCCAGTACTTC
-	TRBJ1-1	TRBV18	-	CASSPRASPNTEAFF	TGTGCCAGCTCACCTAGGGCCTCCCCGAACACTGAAGCTTTCTTT
-	TRBJ2-1	TRBV11-1	-	CASSLAPATHEQFF	TGTGCCAGCAGCTTAGCGCCGGCAACCCATGAGCAGTTCTTC
-	TRBJ2-1	TRBV6-2/TRBV6-3	TRBD1	CASSWDSSSYNEQFF	TGTGCCAGCAGTTGGGACAGCAGCTCCTACAATGAGCAGTTCTTC
-	TRBJ1-1	TRBV6-5	-	CASSYTQGSTEAFF	TGTGCCAGCAGTTACACCCAGGGAAGCACTGAAGCTTTCTTT
-	TRBJ2-1	TRBV15	-	CATSRGLLLDREQFF	TGTGCCACCAGCAGAGGGTTGCTACTCGACCGGGAGCAGTTCTTC
few	TRBJ1-5	TRBV6-6	TRBD1	CASQRAAGGVQPQHF	TGTGCCAGCCAAAGGGCGGCAGGGGGCGTTCAGCCCCAGCATTTT
-	TRBJ2-3	TRBV30	TRBD1	CASTPEGAFSDTQYF	TGTGCCAGTACCCCCGAGGGGGCGTTTTCAGATACGCAGTATTTT
-	TRBJ2-4	TRBV4-3	TRBD1	CASSQVPRGRSLWDIQYF	TGCGCCAGCAGCCAAGTTCCGAGGGGGCGGTCTTTATGGGACATTCAGTACTTC
-	TRBJ2-5	TRBV29-1	-	CSVVGDTYQETQYF	TGCAGCGTTGTAGGAGACACCTACCAAGAGACCCAGTACTTC
-	TRBJ1-1	TRBV30	TRBD1	CAWSRTGVFEAFF	TGTGCCTGGAGCAGGACAGGGGTTTTTGAAGCTTTCTTT
-	TRBJ1-3	TRBV19	TRBD1	CASTRDRGDFIYF	TGTGCCAGTACCCGGGACAGGGGAGACTTCATATATTTT
-	TRBJ2-5	TRBV28	-	CASTAEAETQYF	TGTGCCAGCACTGCGGAGGCAGAGACCCAGTACTTC
few	TRBJ1-5	TRBV28	-	CASSLVGQPQHF	TGTGCCAGCAGCCTGGTGGGTCAGCCCCAGCATTTT
-	TRBJ2-2	TRBV15	TRBD1	CATSRETGSNTGELFF	TGTGCCACCAGCAGGGAGACAGGGTCGAACACCGGGGAGCTGTTTTTT
-	TRBJ2-3	TRBV7-6	TRBD2	CASSLARLAESDTQYF	TGTGCCAGCAGCTTAGCTAGACTAGCGGAATCAGATACGCAGTATTTT
-	TRBJ2-7	TRBV18	TRBD2	CASSPTRESEQYF	TGTGCCAGCTCACCAACGCGGGAGAGCGAGCAGTACTTC
-	TRBJ2-7	TRBV6-4	-	CASPTGDGSYEQYF	TGTGCCAGCCCCACCGGGGACGGCTCCTACGAGCAGTACTTC
-	TRBJ2-7	TRBV10-2	-	CASRAFHEQYF	TGCGCCAGCCGGGCGTTCCACGAGCAGTACTTC
-	TRBJ2-7	TRBV19	TRBD1	CASSPGTGTGEQYF	TGTGCCAGTAGCCCCGGGACAGGGACGGGCGAGCAGTACTTC
-	TRBJ1-5	TRBV27	-	CASSTGRGNQPQHF	TGTGCCAGCAGTACAGGGCGGGGGAATCAGCCCCAGCATTTT
once	TRBJ2-7	TRBV4-2	-	CASKTQAGASYEQYF	TGTGCCAGCAAAACCCAGGCCGGGGCCTCCTACGAGCAGTACTTC
-	TRBJ1-1	TRBV5-8	-	CASSLGTAGTEAFF	TGTGCCAGCAGCTTGGGGACCGCGGGCACTGAAGCTTTCTTT
once	TRBJ2-7	TRBV6-5	-	CASSQSFEGEQYF	TGTGCCAGCAGTCAATCATTCGAGGGGGAGCAGTACTTC
-	TRBJ2-3	TRBV19	TRBD2	CADSGRAREDTQYF	TGTGCCGATAGCGGGAGGGCCAGAGAAGATACGCAGTATTTT
once	TRBJ1-5	TRBV28	TRBD1	CASSGTRGIHQPQHF	TGTGCCAGCAGCGGTACCAGGGGGATCCATCAGCCCCAGCATTTT
few	TRBJ1-5	TRBV30	-	CAWSVPRGLPQHF	TGTGCCTGGAGTGTACCCCGGGGTTTGCCCCAGCATTTT
few	TRBJ2-7	TRBV19	TRBD1	CASSTGGYEQYF	TGTGCCAGTAGTACAGGGGGCTACGAGCAGTACTTC
-	TRBJ1-2	TRBV18	TRBD1	CASSRDRGKNYGYTF	TGTGCCAGCTCACGGGACAGGGGGAAGAACTATGGCTACACCTTC
-	TRBJ2-7	TRBV3-1/TRBV3-2	-	CASRHSTEGVYEQYF	TGTGCCAGCAGGCATTCGACGGAGGGTGTCTACGAGCAGTACTTC
-	TRBJ1-6	TRBV27	TRBD1	CASSKTGGISPLHF	TGTGCCAGCAGTAAAACAGGGGGCATTTCACCCCTCCACTTT
-	TRBJ2-6	TRBV5-4	-	CASSPNGGRGRANVLTF	TGTGCCAGCAGCCCGAACGGAGGGAGAGGAAGGGCCAACGTCCTGACTTTC
-	TRBJ2-7	TRBV18	TRBD1	CASSDRDRPYEQYF	TGTGCCAGCTCAGACCGGGACAGACCCTACGAGCAGTACTTC
-	TRBJ2-5	TRBV5-6	TRBD2	CASSGGQRGRGETQYF	TGTGCCAGCAGCGGGGGGCAGCGGGGGCGAGGAGAGACCCAGTACTTC
-	TRBJ2-1	TRBV7-3	TRBD2	CASSLYPGLAGVNEQFF	TGTGCCAGCAGCTTGTACCCGGGACTAGCGGGAGTCAATGAGCAGTTCTTC
-	TRBJ2-7	TRBV15	TRBD1	CATSRGRTGGSYEQYF	TGTGCCACCAGCAGGGGCCGGACAGGGGGCTCCTACGAGCAGTACTTC
once	TRBJ2-3	TRBV5-6	-	CASKGYMGDTQYF	TGTGCCAGCAAAGGGTACATGGGAGATACGCAGTATTTT
-	TRBJ2-2	TRBV6-2/TRBV6-3	-	CASSETGLGTGELFF	TGTGCCAGCAGCGAGACGGGACTTGGCACCGGGGAGCTGTTTTTT
-	TRBJ2-1	TRBV19	TRBD2	CASSTKRQGVSGGAYNEQFF	TGTGCCAGTAGTACCAAAAGACAGGGTGTTAGCGGGGGGGCCTACAATGAGCAGTTCTTC
-	TRBJ1-2	TRBV7-2	TRBD1	CASSLGGQGYGYTF	TGTGCCAGCAGCTTAGGGGGACAGGGCTATGGCTACACCTTC
-	TRBJ2-5	TRBV7-2	-	CASSLAGVETQYF	TGTGCCAGCAGCTTAGCAGGGGTGGAGACCCAGTACTTC
-	TRBJ1-3	TRBV20-1	TRBD1	CSASRQGLGNTIYF	TGCAGTGCTAGTCGACAGGGTTTGGGAAACACCATATATTTT
-	TRBJ1-1	TRBV29-1	TRBD1	CSVQQGGEAFF	TGCAGCGTTCAACAGGGGGGGGAAGCTTTCTTT
-	TRBJ2-3	TRBV11-2	TRBD2	CASSGRGEPTDTQYF	TGTGCCAGCAGTGGGCGGGGGGAGCCCACAGATACGCAGTATTTT
-	TRBJ2-4	TRBV19	-	CASSIGRPTSPAKNIQYF	TGTGCCAGTAGTATAGGCCGGCCCACTAGCCCAGCCAAAAACATTCAGTACTTC